This TCR beta chain is from a study of blood T cell repertoires in COVID-19. Across the whole study: The samples span acute and convalescent COVID-19 from the United States, Italy and Spain. From T cells, B-cell-depleted T cells, or PBMCs came the material, which was cDNA or gDNA.

Germline-derived CDR1 and CDR2 are KGHSH and LQKENI. CDR3 length equals 14 residues. Trimming took off 3 bases at V and 4 bases at J, with 12 bases between the two ends. Sequencing used immunoSEQ multiplex PCR; TCRdb keeps in-frame clones, though not all of them. The table records around 100,000 clones, around four fifths of them present only once. This chain uses TRBV18 with TRBJ1-2, with D possibly TRBD1 on 5 matching bases. The specimen was peripheral blood. This clonotype was obtained from an older woman with acute or convalescent COVID-19. The DNA of the CDR3 is TGTGCCAGCTCACCGCCGACAGCCGGCTATGGCTACACCTTC. Protein: CASSPPTAGYGYTF.